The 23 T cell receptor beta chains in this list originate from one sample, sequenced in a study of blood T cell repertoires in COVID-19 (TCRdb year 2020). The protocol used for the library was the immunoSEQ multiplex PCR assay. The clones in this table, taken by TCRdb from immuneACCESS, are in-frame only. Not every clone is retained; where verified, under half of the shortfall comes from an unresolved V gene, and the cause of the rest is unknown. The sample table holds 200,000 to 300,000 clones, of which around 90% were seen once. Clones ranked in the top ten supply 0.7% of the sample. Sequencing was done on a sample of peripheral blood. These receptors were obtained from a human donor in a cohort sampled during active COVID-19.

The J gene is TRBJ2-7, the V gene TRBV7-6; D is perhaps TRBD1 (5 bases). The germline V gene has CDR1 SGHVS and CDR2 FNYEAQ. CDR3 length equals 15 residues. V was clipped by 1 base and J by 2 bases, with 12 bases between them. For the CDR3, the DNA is TGTGCCAGCAGCTTAGGGCAGGGTCGAACCTACGAGCAGTACTTC. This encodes CASSLGQGRTYEQYF. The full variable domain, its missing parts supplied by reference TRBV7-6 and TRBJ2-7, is GAGVSQSPRYKVTKRGQDVALRCDPISGHVSLYWYRQALGQGPEFLTYFNYEAQQDKSGLPNDRFSAERPEGSISTLTIQRTEQRDSAMYRCASSLGQGRTYEQYFGPGTRLTVT.

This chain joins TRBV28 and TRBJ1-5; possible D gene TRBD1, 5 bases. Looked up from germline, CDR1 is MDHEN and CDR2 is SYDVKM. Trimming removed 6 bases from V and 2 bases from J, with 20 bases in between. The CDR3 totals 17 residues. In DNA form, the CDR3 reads TGTGCCAGCAGGCTTCGGGGGGTGGGGGAAGGCAATCAGCCCCAGCATTTT. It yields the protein CASRLRGVGEGNQPQHF.

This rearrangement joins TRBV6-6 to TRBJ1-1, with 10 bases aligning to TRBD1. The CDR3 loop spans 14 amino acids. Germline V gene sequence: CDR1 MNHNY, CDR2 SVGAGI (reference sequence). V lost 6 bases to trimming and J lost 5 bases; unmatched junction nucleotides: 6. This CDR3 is CASRQGQGKTEAFF. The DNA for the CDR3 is TGTGCCAGCAGGCAGGGACAGGGGAAGACTGAAGCTTTCTTT.

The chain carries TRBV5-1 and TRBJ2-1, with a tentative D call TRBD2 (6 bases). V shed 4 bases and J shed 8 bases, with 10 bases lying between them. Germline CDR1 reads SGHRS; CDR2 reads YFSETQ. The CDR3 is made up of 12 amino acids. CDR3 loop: CASSREAYEQFF. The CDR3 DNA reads TGCGCCAGCAGCAGGGAGGCCTATGAGCAGTTCTTC. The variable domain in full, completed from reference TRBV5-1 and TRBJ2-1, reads KAGVTQTPRYLIKTRGQQVTLSCSPISGHRSVSWYQQTPGQGLQFLFEYFSETQRNKGNFPGRFSGRQFSNSRSEMNVSTLELGDSALYLCASSREAYEQFFGPGTRLTVL.

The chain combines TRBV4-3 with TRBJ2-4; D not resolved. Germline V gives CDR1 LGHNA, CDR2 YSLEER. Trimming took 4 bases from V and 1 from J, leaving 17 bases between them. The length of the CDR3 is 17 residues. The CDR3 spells CASSLSGFQAAKNIQYF. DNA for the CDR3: TGCGCCAGCAGCCTATCCGGATTCCAAGCGGCCAAAAACATTCAGTACTTC.

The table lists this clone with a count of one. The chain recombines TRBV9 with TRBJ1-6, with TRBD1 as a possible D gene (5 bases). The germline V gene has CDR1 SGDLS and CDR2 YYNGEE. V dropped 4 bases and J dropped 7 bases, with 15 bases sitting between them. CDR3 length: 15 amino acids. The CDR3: CASSPRQGVNSPLHF. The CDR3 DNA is TGTGCCAGCAGCCCCCGACAAGGGGTAAATTCACCCCTCCACTTT.

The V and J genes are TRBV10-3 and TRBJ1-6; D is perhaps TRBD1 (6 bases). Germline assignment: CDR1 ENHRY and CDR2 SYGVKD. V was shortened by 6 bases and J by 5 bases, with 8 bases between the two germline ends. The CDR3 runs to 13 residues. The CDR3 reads CAIRGHHNSPLHF. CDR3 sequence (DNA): TGTGCCATCAGGGGACACCATAATTCACCCCTCCACTTT.

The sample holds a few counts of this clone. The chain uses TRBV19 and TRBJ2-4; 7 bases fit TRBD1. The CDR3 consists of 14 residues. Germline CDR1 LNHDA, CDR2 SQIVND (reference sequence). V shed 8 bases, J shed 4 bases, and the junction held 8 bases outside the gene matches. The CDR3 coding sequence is TGTGCCAGTGTCGACAGGGCCGCTAAAAACATTCAGTACTTC. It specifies CASVDRAAKNIQYF. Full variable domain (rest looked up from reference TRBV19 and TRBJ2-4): DGGITQSPKYLFRKEGQNVTLSCEQNLNHDAMYWYRQDPGQGLRLIYYSQIVNDFQKGDIAEGYSVSREKKESFPLTVTSAQKNPTAFYLCASVDRAAKNIQYFGAGTRLSVL.

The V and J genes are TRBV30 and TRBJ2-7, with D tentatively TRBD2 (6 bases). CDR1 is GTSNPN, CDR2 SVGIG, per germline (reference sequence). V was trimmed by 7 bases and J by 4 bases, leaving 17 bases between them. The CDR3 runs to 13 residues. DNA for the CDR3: TGTGCCTCAGGGAGTCGCGGGGTTTACGAGCAGTACTTC. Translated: CASGSRGVYEQYF.

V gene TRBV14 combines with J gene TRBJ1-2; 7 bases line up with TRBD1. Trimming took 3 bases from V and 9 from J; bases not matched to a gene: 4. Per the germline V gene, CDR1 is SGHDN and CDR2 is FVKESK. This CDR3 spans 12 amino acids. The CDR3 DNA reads TGTGCCAGCAGCCATACAGGGGAGAGCTACACCTTC. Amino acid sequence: CASSHTGESYTF.

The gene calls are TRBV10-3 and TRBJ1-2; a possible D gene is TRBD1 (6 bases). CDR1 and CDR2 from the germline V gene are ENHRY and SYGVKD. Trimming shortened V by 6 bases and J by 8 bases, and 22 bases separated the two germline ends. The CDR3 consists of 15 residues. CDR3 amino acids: CAISHTTDRLNGYTF. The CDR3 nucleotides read TGTGCCATCAGCCACACTACAGACAGGCTAAACGGCTACACCTTC.

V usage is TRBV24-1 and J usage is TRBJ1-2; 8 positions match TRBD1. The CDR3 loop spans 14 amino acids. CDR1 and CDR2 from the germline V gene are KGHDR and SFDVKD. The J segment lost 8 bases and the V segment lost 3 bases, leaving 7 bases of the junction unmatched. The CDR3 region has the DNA TGTGCCACCAGTGATCGGGACAGGAGGTTCGGCTACACCTTC. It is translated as CATSDRDRRFGYTF.

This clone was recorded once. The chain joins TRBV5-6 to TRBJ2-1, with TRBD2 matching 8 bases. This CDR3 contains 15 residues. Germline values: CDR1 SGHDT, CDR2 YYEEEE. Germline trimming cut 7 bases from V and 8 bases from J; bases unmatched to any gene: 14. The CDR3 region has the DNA TGTGCCAGCCATTCCGGGACTAGGATCGTAGATGAGCAGTTCTTC. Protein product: CASHSGTRIVDEQFF.

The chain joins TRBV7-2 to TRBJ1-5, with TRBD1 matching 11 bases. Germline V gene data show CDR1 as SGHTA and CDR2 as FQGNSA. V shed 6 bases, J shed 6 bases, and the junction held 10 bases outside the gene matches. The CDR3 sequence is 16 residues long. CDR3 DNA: TGTGCCAGCAGATGGGACAGGGGGAATGCGGTTCAGCCCCAGCATTTT. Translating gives CASRWDRGNAVQPQHF. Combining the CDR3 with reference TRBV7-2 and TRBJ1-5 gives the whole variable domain GAGVSQSPSNKVTEKGKDVELRCDPISGHTALYWYRQSLGQGLEFLIYFQGNSAPDKSGLPSDRFSAERTGGSVSTLTIQRTQQEDSAVYLCASRWDRGNAVQPQHFGDGTRLSIL.

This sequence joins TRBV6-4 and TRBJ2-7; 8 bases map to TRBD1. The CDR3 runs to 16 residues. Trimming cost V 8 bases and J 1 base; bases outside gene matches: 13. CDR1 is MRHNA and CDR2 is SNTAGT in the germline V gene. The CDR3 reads CASLRPRDRRSYEQYF. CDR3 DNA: TGTGCCAGCCTGAGGCCTCGGGACAGGAGATCCTACGAGCAGTACTTC.

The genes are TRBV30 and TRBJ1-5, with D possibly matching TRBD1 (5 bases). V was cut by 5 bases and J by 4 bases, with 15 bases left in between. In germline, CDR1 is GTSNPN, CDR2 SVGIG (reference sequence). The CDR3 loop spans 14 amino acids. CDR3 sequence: CAWDEGRGNQPQHF. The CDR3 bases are TGTGCCTGGGACGAAGGACGGGGGAATCAGCCCCAGCATTTT.

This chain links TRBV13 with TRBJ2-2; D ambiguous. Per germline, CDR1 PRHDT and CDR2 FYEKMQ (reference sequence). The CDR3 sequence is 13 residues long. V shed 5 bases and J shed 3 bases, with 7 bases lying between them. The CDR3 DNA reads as TGTGCCAGCAGCCCCCGTCACACCGGGGAGCTGTTTTTT. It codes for CASSPRHTGELFF.

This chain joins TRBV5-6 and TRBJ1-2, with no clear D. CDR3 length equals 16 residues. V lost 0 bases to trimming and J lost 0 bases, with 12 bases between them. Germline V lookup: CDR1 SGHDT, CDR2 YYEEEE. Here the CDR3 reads CASSLAGSAANYGYTF. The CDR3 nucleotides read TGTGCCAGCAGCTTGGCCGGGTCAGCGGCTAACTATGGCTACACCTTC.

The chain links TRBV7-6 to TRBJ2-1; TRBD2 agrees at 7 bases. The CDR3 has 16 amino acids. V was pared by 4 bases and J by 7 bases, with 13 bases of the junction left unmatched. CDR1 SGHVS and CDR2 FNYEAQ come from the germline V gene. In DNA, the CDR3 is TGTGCCAGCAGCTGGGGGGGGAATGGGCGTCGTAATGAGCAGTTCTTC. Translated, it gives CASSWGGNGRRNEQFF. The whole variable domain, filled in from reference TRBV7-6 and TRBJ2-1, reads GAGVSQSPRYKVTKRGQDVALRCDPISGHVSLYWYRQALGQGPEFLTYFNYEAQQDKSGLPNDRFSAERPEGSISTLTIQRTEQRDSAMYRCASSWGGNGRRNEQFFGPGTRLTVL.

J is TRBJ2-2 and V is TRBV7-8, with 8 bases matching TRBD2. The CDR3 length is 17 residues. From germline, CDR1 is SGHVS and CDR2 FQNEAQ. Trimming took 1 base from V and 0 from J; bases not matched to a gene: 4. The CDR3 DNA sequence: TGTGCCAGCAGCTTAGGATATAGCGGGGCGAACACCGGGGAGCTGTTTTTT. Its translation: CASSLGYSGANTGELFF.

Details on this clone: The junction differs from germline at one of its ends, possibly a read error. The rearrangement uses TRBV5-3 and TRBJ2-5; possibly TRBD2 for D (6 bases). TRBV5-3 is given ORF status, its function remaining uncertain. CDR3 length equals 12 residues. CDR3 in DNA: TGCGGCCCGGCGGGATCCCAAGAGACCCAGTACTTC. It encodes CGPAGSQETQYF.

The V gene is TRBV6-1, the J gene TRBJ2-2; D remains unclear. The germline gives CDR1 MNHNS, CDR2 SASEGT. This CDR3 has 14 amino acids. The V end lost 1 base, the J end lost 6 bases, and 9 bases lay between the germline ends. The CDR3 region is CASSEGWASGELFF. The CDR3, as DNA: TGTGCCAGCAGTGAAGGGTGGGCTTCCGGGGAGCTGTTTTTT.

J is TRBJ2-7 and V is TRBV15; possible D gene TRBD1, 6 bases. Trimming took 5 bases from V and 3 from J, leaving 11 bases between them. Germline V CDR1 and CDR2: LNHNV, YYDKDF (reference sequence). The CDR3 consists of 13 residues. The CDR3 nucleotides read TGTGCCACCAGCTACGGACAGTTCTACGAGCAGTACTTC. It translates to CATSYGQFYEQYF.